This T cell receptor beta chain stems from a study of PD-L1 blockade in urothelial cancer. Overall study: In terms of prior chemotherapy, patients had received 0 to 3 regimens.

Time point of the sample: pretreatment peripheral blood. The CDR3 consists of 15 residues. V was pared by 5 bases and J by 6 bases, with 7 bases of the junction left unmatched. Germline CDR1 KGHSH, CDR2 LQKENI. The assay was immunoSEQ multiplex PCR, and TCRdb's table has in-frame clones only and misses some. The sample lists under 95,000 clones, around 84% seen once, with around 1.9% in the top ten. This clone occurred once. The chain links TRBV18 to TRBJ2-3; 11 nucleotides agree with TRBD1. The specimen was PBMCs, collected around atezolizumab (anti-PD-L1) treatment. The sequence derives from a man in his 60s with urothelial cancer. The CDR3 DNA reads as TGTGCCAGCTCAGGGCGGGACAGGGGGGCCGATACGCAGTATTTT. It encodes CASSGRDRGADTQYF.